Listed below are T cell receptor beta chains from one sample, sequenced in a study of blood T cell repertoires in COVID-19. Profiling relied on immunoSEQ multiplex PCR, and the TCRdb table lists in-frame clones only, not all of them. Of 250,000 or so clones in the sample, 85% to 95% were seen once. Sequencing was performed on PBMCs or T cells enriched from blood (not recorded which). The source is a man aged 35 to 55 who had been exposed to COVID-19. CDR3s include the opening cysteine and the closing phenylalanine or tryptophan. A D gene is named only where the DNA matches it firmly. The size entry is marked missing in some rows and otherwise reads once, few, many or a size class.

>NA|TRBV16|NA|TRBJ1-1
CASSYFAGEAFF
TGTGCCAGCAGCTACTTTGCAGGGGAAGCTTTCTTT
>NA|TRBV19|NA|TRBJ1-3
CAAQGPGNTIYF
TGTGCCGCACAGGGTCCTGGAAACACCATATATTTT
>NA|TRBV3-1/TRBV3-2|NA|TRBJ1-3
CASSQSSGNTIYF
TGTGCCAGCAGCCAGAGCTCTGGAAACACCATATATTTT
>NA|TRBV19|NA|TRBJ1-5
CASSAVSLGNQPQHF
TGTGCCAGTAGTGCGGTTAGTTTGGGCAATCAGCCCCAGCATTTT
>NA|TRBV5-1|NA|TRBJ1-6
CASSHPGNPPLHF
TGCGCCAGCAGTCACCCAGGGAATCCACCCCTCCACTTT
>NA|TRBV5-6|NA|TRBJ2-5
CASSLGQQHQETQYF
TGTGCCAGCAGCTTGGGACAGCAGCACCAAGAGACCCAGTACTTC
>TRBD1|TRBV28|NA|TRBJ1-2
CASSFGDRGYGYTF
TGTGCCAGCAGTTTTGGGGACAGGGGCTATGGCTACACCTTC
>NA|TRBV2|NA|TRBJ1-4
CASSLNVATNEKLFF
TGTGCCAGCAGTCTTAATGTAGCAACTAATGAAAAACTGTTTTTT
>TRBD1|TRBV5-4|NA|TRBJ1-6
CASSYRGDSPLHF
TGTGCCAGCAGCTACAGGGGTGATTCACCCCTCCACTTT
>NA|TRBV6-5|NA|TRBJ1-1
CASRIGGGSTEAFF
TGTGCCAGCAGAATCGGTGGGGGGTCCACTGAAGCTTTCTTT
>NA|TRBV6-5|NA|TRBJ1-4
CASSYSQGTNNKLFF
TGTGCCAGCAGTTACTCTCAGGGGACAAACAATAAACTGTTTTTT
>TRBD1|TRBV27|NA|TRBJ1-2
CASSLGRGQGYTF
TGTGCCAGCAGTTTAGGCAGGGGGCAGGGCTACACCTTC
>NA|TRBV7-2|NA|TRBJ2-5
CASSLVYQETQYF
TGTGCCAGCAGCTTAGTCTACCAAGAGACCCAGTACTTC
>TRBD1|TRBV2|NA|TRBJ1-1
CACRDRGGITEAFF
TGTGCCTGCCGGGACAGGGGTGGGATCACTGAAGCTTTCTTT
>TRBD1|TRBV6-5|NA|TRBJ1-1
CASSPHRGGVSEAFF
TGTGCCAGCAGTCCCCACAGGGGGGGCGTTTCTGAAGCTTTCTTT
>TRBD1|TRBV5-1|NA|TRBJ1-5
CASSLEGGWGNQPQHF
TGCGCCAGCAGCTTGGAAGGGGGCTGGGGCAATCAGCCCCAGCATTTT
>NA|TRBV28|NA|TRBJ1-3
CASSLSGTSGNTIYF
TGTGCCAGCAGTTTATCAGGCACCTCTGGAAACACCATATATTTT
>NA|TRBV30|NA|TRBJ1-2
CAWRTGIINNYGYTF
TGTGCCTGGAGGACCGGGATCATAAATAACTATGGCTACACCTTC
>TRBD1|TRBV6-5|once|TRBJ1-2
CASSHGTGVYDYTF
TGTGCCAGCAGTCACGGGACAGGGGTTTATGACTACACCTTC
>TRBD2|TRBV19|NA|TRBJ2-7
CASSWSSGSSYEQYF
TGTGCCAGTAGTTGGTCTAGCGGGAGCTCCTACGAGCAGTACTTC
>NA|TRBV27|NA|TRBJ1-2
CASSPLDGTYGYTF
TGTGCCAGCAGTCCCCTAGACGGAACCTATGGCTACACCTTC
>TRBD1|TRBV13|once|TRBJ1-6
CASSLVGTGSDSPLHF
TGTGCCAGCAGCTTAGTCGGGACAGGGAGTGATTCACCCCTCCACTTT
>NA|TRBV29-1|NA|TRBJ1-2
CSVDGQGYGYTF
TGCAGCGTTGACGGCCAGGGCTATGGCTACACCTTC
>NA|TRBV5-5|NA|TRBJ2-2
CASSLAWAGGELFF
TGTGCCAGCAGCTTGGCCTGGGCAGGTGGGGAGCTGTTTTTT
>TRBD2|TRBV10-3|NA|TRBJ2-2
CAISSGGNTGELFF
TGTGCCATCAGTAGCGGGGGTAACACCGGGGAGCTGTTTTTT
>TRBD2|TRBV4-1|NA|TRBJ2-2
CASSPGLAGNTGELFF
TGCGCCAGCAGCCCGGGACTAGCGGGGAACACCGGGGAGCTGTTTTTT
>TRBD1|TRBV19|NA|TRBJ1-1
CAIARGLNTEAFF
TGTGCCATAGCGAGGGGGCTGAACACTGAAGCTTTCTTT
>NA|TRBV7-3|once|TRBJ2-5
CASSGSGPGETQYF
TGTGCCAGCAGCGGAAGCGGGCCAGGGGAGACCCAGTACTTC
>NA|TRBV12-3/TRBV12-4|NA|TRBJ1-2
CASTSAGYGYTF
TGTGCCAGCACCTCAGCGGGCTATGGCTACACCTTC
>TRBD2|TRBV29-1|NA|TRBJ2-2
CSVATSGRARTGELFF
TGCAGCGTTGCGACTAGCGGGAGGGCCCGGACCGGGGAGCTGTTTTTT
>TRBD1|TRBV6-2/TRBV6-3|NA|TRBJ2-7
CASSYFGTGKEYEQYF
TGTGCCAGCAGTTACTTCGGGACAGGGAAGGAATACGAGCAGTACTTC
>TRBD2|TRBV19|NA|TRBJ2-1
CASSMWDGRGNEQFF
TGTGCCAGTAGTATGTGGGACGGGAGGGGGAATGAGCAGTTCTTC
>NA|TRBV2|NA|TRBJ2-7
CASRVEFLDEQYF
TGTGCCAGCAGGGTAGAGTTTTTGGACGAGCAGTACTTC
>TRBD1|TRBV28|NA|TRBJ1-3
CASRAFGQGARGNTIYF
TGTGCCAGCAGGGCTTTCGGACAGGGGGCGCGGGGAAACACCATATATTTT
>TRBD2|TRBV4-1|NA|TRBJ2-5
CASSQGGSGQETQYF
TGCGCCAGCAGCCAGGGCGGGAGTGGACAAGAGACCCAGTACTTC
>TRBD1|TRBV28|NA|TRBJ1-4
CASSSKGQDNEKLFF
TGTGCCAGCAGTTCAAAGGGACAGGATAATGAAAAACTGTTTTTT
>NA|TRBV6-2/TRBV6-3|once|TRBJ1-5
CASSYSERAGNQPQHF
TGTGCCAGCAGTTACTCGGAGAGGGCTGGCAATCAGCCCCAGCATTTT
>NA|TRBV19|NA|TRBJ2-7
CASSDPPAWEQYF
TGTGCCAGTAGTGACCCCCCAGCGTGGGAGCAGTACTTC
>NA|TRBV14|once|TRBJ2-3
CASSQDGTESTDTQYF
TGTGCCAGCAGCCAAGACGGCACAGAAAGCACAGATACGCAGTATTTT
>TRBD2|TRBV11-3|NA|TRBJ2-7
CASSLVVAGVYEQYF
TGTGCCAGCAGCTTAGTAGTAGCGGGAGTTTACGAGCAGTACTTC
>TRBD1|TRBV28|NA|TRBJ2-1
CASSNPKVRGPEQFF
TGTGCCAGCAGTAATCCTAAGGTCAGGGGGCCTGAGCAGTTCTTC
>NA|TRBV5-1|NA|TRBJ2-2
CASSGGTGTGELFF
TGCGCCAGCAGCGGGGGAACAGGGACCGGGGAGCTGTTTTTT
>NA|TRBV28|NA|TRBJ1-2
CASSSSVQVYGYTF
TGTGCCAGCAGTTCCTCGGTCCAGGTCTATGGCTACACCTTC
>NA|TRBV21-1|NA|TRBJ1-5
CASSPIRDSPRRNQPQHF
TGTGCCAGCAGCCCTATCCGGGACAGCCCTCGTCGCAATCAGCCCCAGCATTTT
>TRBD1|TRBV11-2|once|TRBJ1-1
CASSSPGRGRGTEAFF
TGTGCCAGCAGCTCTCCGGGTAGGGGGCGAGGCACTGAAGCTTTCTTT
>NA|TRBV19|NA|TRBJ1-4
CASSIVWGSDEKLFF
TGTGCCAGTAGTATTGTTTGGGGTAGCGATGAAAAACTGTTTTTT
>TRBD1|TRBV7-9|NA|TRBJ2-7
CASSSTGEPNSGHSYEQYF
TGTGCCAGCAGCTCCACAGGGGAACCCAACTCGGGCCACTCCTACGAGCAGTACTTC
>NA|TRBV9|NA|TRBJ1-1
CASSVDEGNTEAFF
TGTGCCAGCAGCGTAGACGAGGGGAACACTGAAGCTTTCTTT
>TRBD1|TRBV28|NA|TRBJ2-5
CASSFGGTGTQETQYF
TGTGCCAGCAGTTTCGGAGGGACAGGGACCCAAGAGACCCAGTACTTC
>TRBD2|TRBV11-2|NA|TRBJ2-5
CASSFGGGGAQETQYF
TGTGCCAGCAGCTTCGGGGGCGGGGGGGCCCAAGAGACCCAGTACTTC
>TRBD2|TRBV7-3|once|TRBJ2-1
CASSLQRDYNEQFF
TGTGCCAGCAGCTTACAGCGGGACTACAATGAGCAGTTCTTC
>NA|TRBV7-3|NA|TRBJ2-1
CASSLTQLNEQFF
TGTGCCAGCAGCTTAACACAGTTAAATGAGCAGTTCTTC
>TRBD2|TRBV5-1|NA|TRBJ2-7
CASSLGLAGGLHEQYF
TGCGCCAGCAGCCTGGGACTAGCGGGAGGGCTCCACGAGCAGTACTTC
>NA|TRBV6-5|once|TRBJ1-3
CASSSLSGNTIYF
TGTGCCAGCAGTTCTCTATCTGGAAACACCATATATTTT
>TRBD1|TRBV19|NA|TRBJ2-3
CASRDRADTQYF
TGTGCCAGTAGGGACAGGGCCGATACGCAGTATTTT
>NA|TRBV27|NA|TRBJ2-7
CASSINTVYEQYF
TGTGCCAGCAGCATAAATACAGTGTACGAGCAGTACTTC
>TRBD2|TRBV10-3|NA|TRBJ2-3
CAISEPPGAGEDTQYF
TGTGCCATCAGTGAGCCCCCCGGAGCGGGAGAAGATACGCAGTATTTT
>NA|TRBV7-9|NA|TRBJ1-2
CASSDSDSYGYTF
TGTGCCAGCAGCGATTCCGACAGCTATGGCTACACCTTC
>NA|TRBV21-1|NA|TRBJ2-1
CASSKSGGTEQFF
TGTGCCAGCAGCAAATCCGGGGGAACCGAGCAGTTCTTC